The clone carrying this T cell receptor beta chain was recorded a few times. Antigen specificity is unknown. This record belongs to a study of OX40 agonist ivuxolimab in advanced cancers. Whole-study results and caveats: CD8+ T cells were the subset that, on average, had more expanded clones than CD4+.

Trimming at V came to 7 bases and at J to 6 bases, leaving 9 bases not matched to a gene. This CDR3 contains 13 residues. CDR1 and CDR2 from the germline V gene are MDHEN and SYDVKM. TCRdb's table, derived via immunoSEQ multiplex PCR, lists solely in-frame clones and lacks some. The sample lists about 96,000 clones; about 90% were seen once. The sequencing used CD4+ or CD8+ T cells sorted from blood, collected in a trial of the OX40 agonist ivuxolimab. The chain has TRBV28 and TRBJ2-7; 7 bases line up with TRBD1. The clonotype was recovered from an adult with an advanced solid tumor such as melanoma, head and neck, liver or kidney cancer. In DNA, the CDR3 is TGTGCCAGCAAGCCACAGGGGTTTGGCGAGCAGTACTTC. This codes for CASKPQGFGEQYF.